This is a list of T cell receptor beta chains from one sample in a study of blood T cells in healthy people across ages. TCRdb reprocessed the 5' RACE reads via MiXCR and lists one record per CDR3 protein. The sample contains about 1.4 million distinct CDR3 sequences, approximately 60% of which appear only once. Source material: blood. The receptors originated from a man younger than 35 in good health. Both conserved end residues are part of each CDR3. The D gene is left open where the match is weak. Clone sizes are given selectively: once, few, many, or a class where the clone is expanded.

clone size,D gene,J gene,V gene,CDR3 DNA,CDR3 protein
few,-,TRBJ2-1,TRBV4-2,TGTGCCAGCAGCTTAGCGAACCACCGCGATGAGCAGTTCTTC,CASSLANHRDEQFF
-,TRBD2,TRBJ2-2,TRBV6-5,TGTGCCAGCGGGGGGACTAGCGGGAACACCGGGGAGCTGTTTTTT,CASGGTSGNTGELFF
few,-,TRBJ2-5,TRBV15,TGTGCCACCAGCAGAGATCGGAAGGGTATCGAGACCCAGTACTTC,CATSRDRKGIETQYF
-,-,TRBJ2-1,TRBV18,TGTGCCAGCTCCTCGGACACATCAGATGAGCAGTTCTTC,CASSSDTSDEQFF
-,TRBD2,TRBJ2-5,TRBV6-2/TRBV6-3,TGTGCCAGCAGCTACCCTGGACTAGCGGGGGGACGTGGCAATGAGCAGTACTTC,CASSYPGLAGGRGNEQYF
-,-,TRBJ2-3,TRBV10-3,TGTGCCATCAGTGAGGCTGGTCAACCCACAGATACGCAGTATTTT,CAISEAGQPTDTQYF
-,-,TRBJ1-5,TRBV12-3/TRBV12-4,TGTGCCACCAATAGGGGAACACCACAGCCCCAGCATTTT,CATNRGTPQPQHF
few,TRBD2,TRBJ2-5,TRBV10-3,TGTGCCATCAGTGAATACCAGGGAGGGGAGACCCAGTACTTC,CAISEYQGGETQYF
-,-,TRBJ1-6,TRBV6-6,TGTGCCAGCACCCAGGGAGGGTTAAGCTCCTATAATTCACCCCTCCACTTT,CASTQGGLSSYNSPLHF
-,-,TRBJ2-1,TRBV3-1,TGTGCCAGCAGCCAAGAACCGGAGAACAATGAGCAGTTCTTC,CASSQEPENNEQFF
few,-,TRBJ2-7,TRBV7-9,TGTGCCAGCAGCCCCCCGATCAGTGGCAAGTCCTACGAGCAGTACTTC,CASSPPISGKSYEQYF
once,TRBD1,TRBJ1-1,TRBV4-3,TGCGCCAGCAGCCAGAGACAGGGGAGCACTGAAGCTTTCTTT,CASSQRQGSTEAFF
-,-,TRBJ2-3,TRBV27,TGTGCCAGCAGTTCCCCCCGCGAATTCAATACGCAGTATTTT,CASSSPREFNTQYF
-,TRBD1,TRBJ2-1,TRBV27,TGTGCCAGCAGTTTCCACAGGGGGTCCTACAATGAGCAGTTCTTC,CASSFHRGSYNEQFF
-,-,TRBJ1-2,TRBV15,TGTGCCACCAGCAGAGTCGGGACCCTGAGGGGCTATGGCTACACCTTC,CATSRVGTLRGYGYTF
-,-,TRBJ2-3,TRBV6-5,TGTGCCAGCCATATGGGCTACCAACCAGATACGCAGTATTTT,CASHMGYQPDTQYF
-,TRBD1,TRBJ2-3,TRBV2,TGTGCCAGCAGGACAGGGGTCAACACAGATACGCCGTATTTT,CASRTGVNTDTPYF
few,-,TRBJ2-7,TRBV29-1,TGCAGCGTGGGGGACTGGGACAGTTATTACTACGAGCAGTACTTC,CSVGDWDSYYYEQYF
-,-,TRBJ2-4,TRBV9,TGTGCCAGCAGCGTAGGGACCCTGGGAAACATTCAGTACTTC,CASSVGTLGNIQYF
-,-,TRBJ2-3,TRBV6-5,TGTGCCAGCAGTTACACCCCAGGGCTTAGCACAGATACGCAGTATTTT,CASSYTPGLSTDTQYF
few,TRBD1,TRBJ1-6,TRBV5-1,TGCGCCAGCAGACCCAGAGACAGGGGGCAATCACCCCTCCACTTT,CASRPRDRGQSPLHF
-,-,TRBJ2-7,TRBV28,TGTGCCAGCAGTTTATGGCTAGTAGGCGAGCAGTACTTC,CASSLWLVGEQYF
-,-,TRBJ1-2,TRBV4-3,TGCGCCAGCAGCAAAGGGGTTGAGGGCTACACCTTC,CASSKGVEGYTF
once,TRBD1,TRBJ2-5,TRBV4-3,TGCGCCAGCAGCCAAGATCTTGCGATCAGGGGGAAAGAGACCCAGTACTTC,CASSQDLAIRGKETQYF
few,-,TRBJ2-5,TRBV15,TGTGCCACCAGCAGAGATAAGGTTAAAGAGACCCAGTACTTC,CATSRDKVKETQYF
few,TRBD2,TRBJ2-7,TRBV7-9,TGTGCCAGCAGCCCTGGACTAGGGCGTTACGAGCAGTACTTC,CASSPGLGRYEQYF
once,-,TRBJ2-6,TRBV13,TGTGCCAGCACCGGGGTGGGCTCTGGGGCCAACGTCCTGACTTTC,CASTGVGSGANVLTF
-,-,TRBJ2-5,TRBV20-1,TGCAGTGCTGGCCCTGTGGGGGAGGGGGGAGAGACCCAGTACTTC,CSAGPVGEGGETQYF
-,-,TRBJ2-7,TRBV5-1,TGCGCCAGCAGCTTGGTAGGCCAGGGGTTCTCCTACGAGCAGTACTTC,CASSLVGQGFSYEQYF
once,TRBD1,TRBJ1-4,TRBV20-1,TGCAGTGCTACCATTCCGGACAGGGGCAAACTGTTTTTT,CSATIPDRGKLFF
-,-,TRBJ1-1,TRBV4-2,TGTGCCTTTTGGGGCGGGATCAAGAACACTGAAGCTTTCTTT,CAFWGGIKNTEAFF
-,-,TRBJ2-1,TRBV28,TGTGCCAGTCAGAAAACAGAGCAGTTCTTC,CASQKTEQFF
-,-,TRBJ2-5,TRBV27,TGTGCCAGTAGCCCTATTGGAGTGGATGAGACCCAGTACTTC,CASSPIGVDETQYF
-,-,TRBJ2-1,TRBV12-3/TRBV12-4,TGTGCCAGCAGCCCCTTTGGGGAGAACAATGAGCAGTTCTTC,CASSPFGENNEQFF
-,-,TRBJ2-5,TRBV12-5,TGTGCTAGTGGTTTGTTCTGGTTGGGTCGTGAGACCCAGTACTTC,CASGLFWLGRETQYF
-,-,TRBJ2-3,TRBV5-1,TGCGCCAGCAGAGGGTCTATCGCCACAGATACGCAGTATTTT,CASRGSIATDTQYF
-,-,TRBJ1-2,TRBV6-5,TGTGCCAGCAGATACGTCAACAGGGATGGCTACACCTTC,CASRYVNRDGYTF
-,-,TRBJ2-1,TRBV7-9,TGTGCCAGCAGCTTTTTTTTAGGGACAATAGGGCCCAATGAGCAGTTCTTC,CASSFFLGTIGPNEQFF
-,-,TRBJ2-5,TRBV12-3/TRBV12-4,TGTGCCAGCACCATGGGGGTCAAAGCCCAAGAGACCCAGTACTTC,CASTMGVKAQETQYF
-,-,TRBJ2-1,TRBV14,TGTGCCAGCAGCACCCGACAGTACAATGAGCAGTTCTTC,CASSTRQYNEQFF
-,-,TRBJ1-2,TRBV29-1,TGCAGCGTCGTTGACGGATTCTATGGCTACACCTTC,CSVVDGFYGYTF
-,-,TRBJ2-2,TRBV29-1,TGCAGCGTTGGACGGGACACCGGGGAGCTGTTTTTT,CSVGRDTGELFF
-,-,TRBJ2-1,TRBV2,TGTGCCGGGGACCTCTTGAGCTCCTACAATGAGCAGTTCTTC,CAGDLLSSYNEQFF
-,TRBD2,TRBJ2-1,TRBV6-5,TGTGCCAGCAGCCGCCCTAAGGGCGGGGGGGCTAGTGAGCAGTTCTTC,CASSRPKGGGASEQFF
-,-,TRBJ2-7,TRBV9,TGTGCCAGCAGCGTGTCTCCCGGGAGATTCTACGAGCAGTACTTC,CASSVSPGRFYEQYF
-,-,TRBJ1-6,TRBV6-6,TGTGCCAGCGTAAACGGTAGAGGAGGGGGTTCACCCCTCCACTTT,CASVNGRGGGSPLHF